This entry lists 25 T cell receptor beta chains sequenced from one sample in a study of molecular identifiers for immune sequencing clone quantification. TCRdb reprocessed the PCR reads with MiXCR, giving one entry per CDR3 protein. The profile shows about 630,000 distinct CDR3 sequences, over 25% of them singletons. Sequenced input: naive CD8+ T cells from blood, with Jurkat cell RNA spiked in. Subset specified: FACS-sorted CD8+CD4-CCR7+CD45RA+ naive T cells. The receptors derive from a human donor in good health. Some libraries in this study had Jurkat cell RNA spiked in.

A note on this clonotype: A much more abundant neighbour one base away suggests this may be a read error. This chain uses TRBV5-3 with TRBJ1-4; the D gene is possibly TRBD1 (6 bases). TRBV5-3 is noted as an ORF with a role that remains uncertain. The CDR3 covers 15 residues. This chain's CDR3 is CASSFGGADSEKLFF. The CDR3 DNA follows: TGTGCCAGCAGCTTTGGGGGCGCCGATAGTGAAAAACTGTTTTTT.

About this clonotype itself: This could be a read error, since a much larger clone is one nucleotide away. The gene calls are TRBV6-2 or TRBV6-3 and TRBJ2-2, with unresolved D. The germline V gene has CDR1 MNHEY and CDR2 SVGEGT. The V end lost 2 bases, the J end lost 4 bases, and 20 bases lay between the germline ends. This CDR3 is 18 amino acids long. The CDR3 region has the DNA TGTGCCAGCAGTTACCATTTTGATTCGCGATCGAGCACCGGGGAGCTGTTTTTT. It specifies CASSYHFDSRSSTGELFF.

This clonotype appeared a few times. The genes are TRBV6-2 or TRBV6-3 and TRBJ1-5; perhaps TRBD1 as D (6 bases). The ends were cut back, 7 bases at V and 4 bases at J, with 11 bases in the middle. Germline CDR1 MNHEY, CDR2 SVGEGT. The CDR3 spans 13 residues. The CDR3 sequence: CASTGVGNQPQHF. The CDR3 nucleotides read TGTGCCAGCACAGGGGTCGGAAATCAGCCCCAGCATTTT.

This clonotype was counted at least ten times. V usage is TRBV12-3 or TRBV12-4 and J usage is TRBJ2-3; D not certain. The CDR3 extends over 14 amino acids. The ends were cut back, 3 bases at V and 0 bases at J, with 7 bases in the middle. The DNA for the CDR3 is TGTGCCAGCAGTTTTACCCTCAGCACAGATACGCAGTATTTT. Its protein product is CASSFTLSTDTQYF.

J is TRBJ2-7 and V is TRBV27; D is perhaps TRBD2 (5 bases). Between the trimmed V and J ends, which lost 0 bases and 4 bases, there was a span of 10 bases. Germline loops: CDR1 MNHEY, CDR2 SMNVEV (reference sequence). The CDR3 runs to 14 residues. CDR3 amino acids: CASSLSPRGYEQYF. CDR3 bases: TGTGCCAGCAGTTTATCCCCTCGGGGATACGAGCAGTACTTC.

With regard to this clonotype: Germline is not matched at one junction end, which may reflect a read error. The chain combines TRBV12-3 or TRBV12-4 with TRBJ2-3, with no clear D. The length of the CDR3 is 15 residues. The CDR3 DNA reads as TGTGCCAGCAGTTTAGTAACCTTCTCCACAGATACGCAGTGCTTT. As protein: CASSLVTFSTDTQCF.

This chain uses TRBV18 with TRBJ2-3; D is uncertain. Trimming pared 3 bases from V and 6 bases from J, leaving 10 bases between. This CDR3 has 13 amino acids. Germline assignment: CDR1 KGHSH and CDR2 LQKENI. The CDR3 sequence is CASSPPIPDTQYF. The CDR3 DNA sequence: TGTGCCAGCTCACCCCCCATCCCCGATACGCAGTATTTT. Complete variable domain (other parts from reference TRBV18 and TRBJ2-3): NAGVMQNPRHLVRRRGQEARLRCSPMKGHSHVYWYRQLPEEGLKFMVYLQKENIIDESGMPKERFSAEFPKEGPSILRIQQVVRGDSAAYFCASSPPIPDTQYFGPGTRLTVL.

On this clonotype itself: One junction end disagrees with the germline gene, perhaps due to a read error. The genes are TRBV7-2 and TRBJ2-6; tentatively, D is TRBD1 (6 bases). Germline V gene sequence: CDR1 SGHTA, CDR2 FQGNSA. CDR3 length: 19 residues. The DNA for the CDR3 is TGTGCCAGCAGCCAACAGGGTTTTAGGTGGTCCTCTGGGGCCAACGTCCGGACTTTC. Its protein is CASSQQGFRWSSGANVRTF.

This clonotype appeared many times. This chain connects TRBV10-3 to TRBJ2-7; D call uncertain. This CDR3 contains 12 residues. The germline V gene encodes CDR1 ENHRY and CDR2 SYGVKD. V lost 7 bases, J lost 3 bases, and 10 bases lay in between. Here the CDR3 DNA reads TGTGCCATCACAGGCCCAAACTACGAGCAGTACTTC. It translates to CAITGPNYEQYF.

This clonotype has just a few counts. This sequence joins TRBV2 and TRBJ2-3, with 7 bases identical to TRBD2. Losses at the gene ends were 5 bases for V and 6 bases for J; bases not matched to a gene: 14. This CDR3 has 16 amino acids. The V gene's germline CDR1 is SNHLY and CDR2 FYNNEI. This chain's CDR3 is CASSFPSGYSVDTQYF. DNA for the CDR3: TGTGCCAGCAGTTTTCCTAGCGGATACTCAGTGGATACGCAGTATTTT. Drawing the rest from reference TRBV2 and TRBJ2-3, the complete variable domain is EPEVTQTPSHQVTQMGQEVILRCVPISNHLYFYWYRQILGQKVEFLVSFYNNEISEKSEIFDDQFSVERPDGSNFTLKIRSTKLEDSAMYFCASSFPSGYSVDTQYFGPGTRLTVL.

V and J are TRBV6-5 and TRBJ1-5; D call uncertain. The CDR3 spans 14 residues. Germline loops: CDR1 MNHEY, CDR2 SVGAGI. Trimming left V 4 bases short and J 4 bases short, with 11 bases between. CDR3 nucleotide sequence: TGTGCCAGCAGTTCCGTCTCGGGGAATCAGCCCCAGCATTTT. Translating it yields CASSSVSGNQPQHF.

This chain connects TRBV12-3 or TRBV12-4 to TRBJ2-3, with D perhaps TRBD2 (5 bases). This CDR3 has 15 amino acids. V was pared by 8 bases and J by 1 base, with 16 bases between. As DNA, the CDR3 is TGTGCCAGCCGCAGTCTGCCCGGGGGCACAGATACGCAGTATTTT. It specifies CASRSLPGGTDTQYF.

Concerning this clonotype: A much larger clone sits a single nucleotide away, making a read error possible. This chain uses TRBV2 with TRBJ1-1, with D unclear. Looked up from germline, CDR1 is SNHLY and CDR2 is FYNNEI. The V end was cut by 7 bases, the J end by 8 bases, with 17 bases between. This CDR3 region has 13 residues. CDR3 residues: CASTGRPQGEAFF. In DNA form, the CDR3 reads TGTGCCAGCACCGGAAGGCCGCAAGGGGAAGCTTTCTTT.

This clonotype has more than one count but fewer than ten. Just one base apart from a much larger clone, this may be a read error. The chain recombines TRBV10-3 with TRBJ2-3; tentative D call: TRBD2 (5 bases). This CDR3 has 12 amino acids. Germline V gives CDR1 ENHRY, CDR2 SYGVKD. The CDR3 is CATGDGADTLYF. CDR3 DNA: TGTGCCACCGGGGATGGAGCAGATACGCTGTATTTT.

The V and J genes are TRBV30 and TRBJ1-3; 8 nucleotides match TRBD1. The ends lost 2 bases at V and 6 bases at J; junction bases unmatched: 9. Germline V lookup: CDR1 GTSNPN, CDR2 SVGIG (reference sequence). The CDR3 has 15 amino acids. DNA for the CDR3: TGTGCCTGGAGTCCTGACAGGGGCCAACTAAACACCATATATTTT. Its protein product is CAWSPDRGQLNTIYF. The full variable domain, rest sourced from reference TRBV30 and TRBJ1-3, is SQTIHQWPATLVQPVGSPLSLECTVEGTSNPNLYWYRQAAGRGLQLLFYSVGIGQISSEVPQNLSASRPQDRQFILSSKKLLLSDSGFYLCAWSPDRGQLNTIYFGEGSWLTVV.

As to this clonotype: An end of the junction does not agree with germline; a read error may underlie this. The chain uses TRBV7-9 and TRBJ1-4, with D perhaps matching TRBD1 (5 bases). CDR1 and CDR2 (germline): SEHNR, FQNEAQ (reference sequence). CDR3 length: 15 residues. DNA of the CDR3: TGTGCCAGCAGCTTGATGACAGCAACTAATGAAAAACCGTTCTTT. This encodes CASSLMTATNEKPFF.

CDR3: CASSPEVAGDNQPQHF. As DNA, the CDR3 is TGCGCCAGCAGCCCAGAGGTCGCAGGGGACAATCAGCCCCAGCATTTT. The chain carries TRBV4-1 and TRBJ1-5; tentative D call: TRBD1 (6 bases). Germline V CDR1 and CDR2: MGHRA, YSYEKL. Trimming took off 4 bases at V and 3 bases at J, with 16 bases between the two ends. The CDR3 has 16 residues.

Worth noting for this clonotype: One end of the junction does not line up with germline, which may come from a read error. V usage is TRBV7-9 and J usage is TRBJ2-7; 10 nucleotides line up with TRBD1. Germline loops: CDR1 SEHNR, CDR2 FQNEAQ (reference sequence). There are 14 residues in the CDR3. For the CDR3, the DNA is TGTGCCAGCAGCGGGGGGACAGGGGCCTACGAGCAGTGCTTC. Translation: CASSGGTGAYEQCF.

The chain carries TRBV27 and TRBJ2-7; D is unclear. This CDR3 has 13 residues. The germline V gene encodes CDR1 MNHEY and CDR2 SMNVEV (reference sequence). Between the trimmed V and J ends, which lost 3 bases and 0 bases, there was a span of 6 bases. The CDR3 sequence: CASSFVGSYEQYF. DNA of the CDR3: TGTGCCAGCAGTTTTGTCGGCTCCTACGAGCAGTACTTC.

In its sample, this clonotype was seen a few times. The V gene is TRBV2, the J gene TRBJ2-3; unclear D gene. V lost 1 base to trimming and J lost 6 bases, with 17 bases between them. Germline V gene lookup returns CDR1 SNHLY and CDR2 FYNNEI. The CDR3 runs 16 residues. The CDR3, as DNA: TGTGCCAGCAGTGAAGGTTTGGCCACTAATAAGGATACGCAGTATTTT. Translating gives CASSEGLATNKDTQYF.

The genes are TRBV7-9 and TRBJ1-4, with 9 positions matching TRBD1. Germline V gene sequence: CDR1 SEHNR, CDR2 FQNEAQ (reference sequence). There are 16 residues in the CDR3. The junction had 6 bases not matched to a gene; V was cut back by 2 bases and J by 5 bases. CDR3 sequence (DNA): TGTGCCAGCAGCTTAACAGGGGGCGCGGTAAATGAAAAACTGTTTTTT. Translated, it gives CASSLTGGAVNEKLFF.

In this sample, this clonotype turned up many times. The chain links TRBV12-3 or TRBV12-4 to TRBJ1-6, with D possibly being TRBD1 (6 bases). The CDR3 loop spans 14 amino acids. V gave up 8 bases and J gave up 6 bases, with 14 bases separating them. The CDR3 region has the DNA TGTGCCAGCGCAGAGGGGGGGTTTAATTCACCCCTCCACTTT. Residues: CASAEGGFNSPLHF.

This clonotype was counted a few times. V and J are TRBV7-9 and TRBJ2-1; D perhaps matches TRBD2 (6 bases). The germline V and J ends were trimmed by 1 base and 14 bases, with 15 bases remaining between them. The CDR3 runs 13 residues. The V gene's germline CDR1 is SEHNR and CDR2 FQNEAQ (reference sequence). CDR3 protein: CASSLDFRGSEFF. The CDR3 nucleotides read TGTGCCAGCAGCTTAGATTTCCGGGGGTCTGAGTTCTTC.

This clonotype has ten or more counts. This rearrangement joins TRBV4-2 to TRBJ2-7; 7 nucleotides align to TRBD2. Germline trimming cut 4 bases from V and 1 base from J; bases unmatched to any gene: 7. This CDR3 region has 15 residues. Germline loops: CDR1 LGHNA, CDR2 YNFKEQ. DNA for the CDR3: TGTGCCAGCAGCCGTGGCCTAGCGGATTCCTACGAGCAGTACTTC. Protein: CASSRGLADSYEQYF.

This clonotype was picked up a small number of times. The V call is TRBV5-6, the J call TRBJ2-6, with D hard to call. Germline values: CDR1 SGHDT, CDR2 YYEEEE. The CDR3 has 16 amino acids. Between the trimmed V and J ends, which lost 0 bases and 0 bases, there was a span of 7 bases. The CDR3 protein is CASSLVGHSGANVLTF. DNA for the CDR3: TGTGCCAGCAGCTTGGTGGGCCACTCTGGGGCCAACGTCCTGACTTTC. Supplemented by reference TRBV5-6 and TRBJ2-6, the full variable domain reads DAGVTQSPTHLIKTRGQQVTLRCSPKSGHDTVSWYQQALGQGPQFIFQYYEEEERQRGNFPDRFSGHQFPNYSSELNVNALLLGDSALYLCASSLVGHSGANVLTFGAGSRLTVL.